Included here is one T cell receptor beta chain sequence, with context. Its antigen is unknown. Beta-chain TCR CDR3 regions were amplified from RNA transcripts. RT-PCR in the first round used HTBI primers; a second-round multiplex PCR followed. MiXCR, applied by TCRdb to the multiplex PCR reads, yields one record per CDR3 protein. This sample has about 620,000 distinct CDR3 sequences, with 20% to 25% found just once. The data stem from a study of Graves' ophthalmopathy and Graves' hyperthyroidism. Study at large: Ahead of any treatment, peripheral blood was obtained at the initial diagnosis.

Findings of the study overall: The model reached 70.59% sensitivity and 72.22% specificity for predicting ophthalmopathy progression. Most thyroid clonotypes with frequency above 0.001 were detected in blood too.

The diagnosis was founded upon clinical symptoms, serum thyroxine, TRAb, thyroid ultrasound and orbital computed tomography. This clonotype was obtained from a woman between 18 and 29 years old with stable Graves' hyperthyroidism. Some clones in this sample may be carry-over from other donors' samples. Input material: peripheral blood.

The CDR3 nucleotides read TGCGCCAGCTCCCCAGGGAGGGAGTTCCCTGCTAACTATGGCTACACCTTC. This sequence encodes CASSPGREFPANYGYTF. The chain recombines TRBV5-1 with TRBJ1-2; TRBD1 is a possible D gene (5 bases). Germline CDR1 and CDR2: SGHRS and YFSETQ. The CDR3 has 17 amino acids. V lost 7 bases and J lost 0, with 22 bases in between.